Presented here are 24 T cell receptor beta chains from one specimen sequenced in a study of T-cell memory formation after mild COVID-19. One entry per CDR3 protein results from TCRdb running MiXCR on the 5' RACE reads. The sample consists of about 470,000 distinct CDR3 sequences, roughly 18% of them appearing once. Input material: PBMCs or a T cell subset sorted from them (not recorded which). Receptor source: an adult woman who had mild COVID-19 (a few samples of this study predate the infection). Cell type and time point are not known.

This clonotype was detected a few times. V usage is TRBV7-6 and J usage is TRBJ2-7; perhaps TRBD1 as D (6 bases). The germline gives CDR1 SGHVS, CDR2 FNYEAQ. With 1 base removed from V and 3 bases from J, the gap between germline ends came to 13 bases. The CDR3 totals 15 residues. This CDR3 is CASSLGSGGHYEQYF. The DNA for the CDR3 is TGTGCCAGCAGCTTAGGCAGTGGGGGCCACTACGAGCAGTACTTC.

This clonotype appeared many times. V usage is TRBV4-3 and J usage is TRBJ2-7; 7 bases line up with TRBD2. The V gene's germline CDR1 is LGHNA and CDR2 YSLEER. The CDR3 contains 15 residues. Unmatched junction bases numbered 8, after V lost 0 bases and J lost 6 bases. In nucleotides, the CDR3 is TGCGCCAGCAGCCAAGATTGGACGGGAGGCGGCGAGCAGTACTTC. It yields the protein CASSQDWTGGGEQYF.

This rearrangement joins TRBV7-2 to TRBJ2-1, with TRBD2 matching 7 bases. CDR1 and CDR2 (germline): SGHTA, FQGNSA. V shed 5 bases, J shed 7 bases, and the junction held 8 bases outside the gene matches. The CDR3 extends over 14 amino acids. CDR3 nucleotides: TGTGCCAGCAGCCCGACGGTCGGGGGGAATGAGCAGTTCTTC. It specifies CASSPTVGGNEQFF. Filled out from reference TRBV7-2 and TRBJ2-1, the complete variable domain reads GAGVSQSPSNKVTEKGKDVELRCDPISGHTALYWYRQSLGQGLEFLIYFQGNSAPDKSGLPSDRFSAERTGGSVSTLTIQRTQQEDSAVYLCASSPTVGGNEQFFGPGTRLTVL.

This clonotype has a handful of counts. The CDR3 is CASSPRASGPETQYF. The CDR3 coding sequence is TGTGCCAGCAGTCCTAGGGCCTCGGGACCTGAGACCCAGTACTTC. This chain uses TRBV6-5 with TRBJ2-5; D assignment may be TRBD1 or TRBD2 (5 bases each). Looked up from germline, CDR1 is MNHEY and CDR2 is SVGAGI. Deletions cut 5 bases from V and 5 bases from J, with 18 bases between. The CDR3 length is 15 residues.

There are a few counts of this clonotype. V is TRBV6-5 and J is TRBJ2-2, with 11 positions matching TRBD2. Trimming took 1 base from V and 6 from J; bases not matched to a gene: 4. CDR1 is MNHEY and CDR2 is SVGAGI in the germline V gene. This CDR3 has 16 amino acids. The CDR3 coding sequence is TGTGCCAGCAGTTACTTAACTAGCGGGAGCGCCGGGGAGCTGTTTTTT. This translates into CASSYLTSGSAGELFF.

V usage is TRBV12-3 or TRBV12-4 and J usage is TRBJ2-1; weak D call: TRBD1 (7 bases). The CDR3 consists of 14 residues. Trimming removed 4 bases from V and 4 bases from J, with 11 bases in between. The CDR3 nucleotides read TGTGCCAGCAGTTCAGGGGGGCAATACAATGAGCAGTTCTTC. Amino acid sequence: CASSSGGQYNEQFF.

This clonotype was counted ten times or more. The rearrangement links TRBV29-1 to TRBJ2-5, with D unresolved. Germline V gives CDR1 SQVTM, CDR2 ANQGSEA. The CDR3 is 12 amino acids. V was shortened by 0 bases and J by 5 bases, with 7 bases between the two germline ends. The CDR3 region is CSVEDNTETQYF. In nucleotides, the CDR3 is TGCAGCGTTGAAGATAATACGGAGACCCAGTACTTC.

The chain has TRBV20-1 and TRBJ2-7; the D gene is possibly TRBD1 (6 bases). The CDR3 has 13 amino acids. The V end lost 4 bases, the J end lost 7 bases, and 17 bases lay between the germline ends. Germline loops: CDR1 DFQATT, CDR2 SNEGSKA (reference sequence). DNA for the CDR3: TGCAGTGCTATTCTAGCAGGGGTGTCGGAGCAGTACTTC. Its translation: CSAILAGVSEQYF.

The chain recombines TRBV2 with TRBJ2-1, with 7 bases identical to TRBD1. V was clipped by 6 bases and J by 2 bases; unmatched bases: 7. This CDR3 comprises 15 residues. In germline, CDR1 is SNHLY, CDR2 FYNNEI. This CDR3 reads CASSDPGTAYNEQFF. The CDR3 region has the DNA TGTGCCAGCAGCGACCCCGGGACAGCCTACAATGAGCAGTTCTTC.

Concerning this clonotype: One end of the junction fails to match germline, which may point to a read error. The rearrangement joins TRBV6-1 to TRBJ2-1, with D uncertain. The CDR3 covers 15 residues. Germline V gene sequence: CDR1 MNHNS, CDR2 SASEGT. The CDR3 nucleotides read TGTGCCAGTAGTGAAAGGTTAGGCTCCTACAATGAGCAGTTCTTC. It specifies CASSERLGSYNEQFF.

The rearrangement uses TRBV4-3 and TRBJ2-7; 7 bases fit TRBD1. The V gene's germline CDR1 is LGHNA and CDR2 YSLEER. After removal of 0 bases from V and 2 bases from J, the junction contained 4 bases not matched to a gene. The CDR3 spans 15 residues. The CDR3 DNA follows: TGCGCCAGCAGCCAAGAACGGGACAGCGCCTACGAGCAGTACTTC. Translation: CASSQERDSAYEQYF.

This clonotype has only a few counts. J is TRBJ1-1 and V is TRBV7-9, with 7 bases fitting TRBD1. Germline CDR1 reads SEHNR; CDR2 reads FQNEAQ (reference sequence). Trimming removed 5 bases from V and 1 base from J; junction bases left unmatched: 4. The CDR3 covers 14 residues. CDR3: CASSVGQTNTEAFF. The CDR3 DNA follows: TGTGCCAGCAGCGTGGGACAGACGAACACTGAAGCTTTCTTT.

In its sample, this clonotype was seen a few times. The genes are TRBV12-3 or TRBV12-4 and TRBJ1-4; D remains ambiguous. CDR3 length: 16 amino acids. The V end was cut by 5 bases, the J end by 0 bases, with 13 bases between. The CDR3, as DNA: TGTGCCAGCAGTCCAAGTGAAGGGTCAACTAATGAAAAACTGTTTTTT. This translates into CASSPSEGSTNEKLFF.

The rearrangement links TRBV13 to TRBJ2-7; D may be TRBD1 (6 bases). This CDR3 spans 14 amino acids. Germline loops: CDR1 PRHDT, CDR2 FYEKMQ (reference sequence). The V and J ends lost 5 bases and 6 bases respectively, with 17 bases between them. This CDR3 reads CASSVDRPLSEQYF. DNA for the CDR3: TGTGCCAGCAGCGTAGACAGGCCCCTCTCCGAGCAGTACTTC.

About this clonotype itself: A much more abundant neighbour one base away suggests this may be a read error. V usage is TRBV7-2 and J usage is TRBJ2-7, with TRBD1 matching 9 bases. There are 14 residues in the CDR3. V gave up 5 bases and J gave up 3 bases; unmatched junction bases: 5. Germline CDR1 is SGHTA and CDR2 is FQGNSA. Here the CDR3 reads CASSPGTGYYEQYF. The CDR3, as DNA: TGTGCCAGCAGCCCCGGGACAGGGTACTACGAGCAGTACTTC.

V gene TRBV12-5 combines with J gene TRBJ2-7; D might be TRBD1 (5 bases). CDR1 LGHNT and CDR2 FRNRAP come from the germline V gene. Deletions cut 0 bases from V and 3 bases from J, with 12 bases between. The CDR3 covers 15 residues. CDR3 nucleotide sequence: TGTGCTAGTGGTTTGGTCGGTGGGGCTGTCTACGAGCAGTACTTC. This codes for CASGLVGGAVYEQYF.

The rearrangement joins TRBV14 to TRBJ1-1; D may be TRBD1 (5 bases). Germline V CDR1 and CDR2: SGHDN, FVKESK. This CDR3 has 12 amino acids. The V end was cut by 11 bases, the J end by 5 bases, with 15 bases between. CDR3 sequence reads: CAVRMGGTEAFF. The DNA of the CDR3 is TGTGCCGTTCGGATGGGGGGAACTGAAGCTTTCTTT.

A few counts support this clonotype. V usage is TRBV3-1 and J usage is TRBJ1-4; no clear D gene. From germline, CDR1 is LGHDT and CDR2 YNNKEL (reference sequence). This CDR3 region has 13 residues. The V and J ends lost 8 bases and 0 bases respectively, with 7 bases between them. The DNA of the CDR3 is TGTGCCAGCGGGGATGCAACTAATGAAAAACTGTTTTTT. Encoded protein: CASGDATNEKLFF.

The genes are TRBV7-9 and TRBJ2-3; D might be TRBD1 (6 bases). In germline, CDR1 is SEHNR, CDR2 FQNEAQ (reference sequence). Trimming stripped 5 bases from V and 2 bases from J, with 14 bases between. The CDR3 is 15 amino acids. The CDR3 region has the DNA TGTGCCAGCAGCCGAATGGGGGCAAACACAGATACGCAGTATTTT. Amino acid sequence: CASSRMGANTDTQYF.

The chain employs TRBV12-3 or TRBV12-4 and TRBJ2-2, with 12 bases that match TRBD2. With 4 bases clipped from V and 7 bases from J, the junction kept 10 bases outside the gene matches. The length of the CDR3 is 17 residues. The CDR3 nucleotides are TGTGCCAGCAGTTCCCCACTAGCGGGGGGAGAGGGCGGGGAGCTGTTTTTT. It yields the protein CASSSPLAGGEGGELFF.

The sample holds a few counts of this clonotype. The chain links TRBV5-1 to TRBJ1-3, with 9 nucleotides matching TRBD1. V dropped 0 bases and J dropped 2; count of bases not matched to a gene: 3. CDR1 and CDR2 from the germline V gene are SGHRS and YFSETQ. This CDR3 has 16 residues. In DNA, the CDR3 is TGCGCCAGCAGCTTGGGGGACAGGGCGGCTGGAAACACCATATATTTT. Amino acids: CASSLGDRAAGNTIYF.

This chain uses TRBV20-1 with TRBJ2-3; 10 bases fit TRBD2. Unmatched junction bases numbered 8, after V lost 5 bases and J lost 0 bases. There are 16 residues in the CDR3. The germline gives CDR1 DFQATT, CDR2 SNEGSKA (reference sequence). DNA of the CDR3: TGCAGTGCTGTTAGCGGGGGGACCGCTAGCACAGATACGCAGTATTTT. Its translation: CSAVSGGTASTDTQYF.

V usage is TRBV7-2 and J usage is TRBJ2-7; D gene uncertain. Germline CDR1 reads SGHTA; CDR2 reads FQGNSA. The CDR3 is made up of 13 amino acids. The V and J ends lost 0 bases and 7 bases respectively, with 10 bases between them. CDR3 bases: TGTGCCAGCAGCTTAGCGTCAACTCCTGAGCAGTACTTC. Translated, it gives CASSLASTPEQYF.

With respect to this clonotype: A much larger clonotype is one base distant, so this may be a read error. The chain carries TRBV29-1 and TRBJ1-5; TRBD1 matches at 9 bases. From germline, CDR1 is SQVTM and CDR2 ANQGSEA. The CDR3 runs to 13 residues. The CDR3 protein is CIATGGVNQPQHF. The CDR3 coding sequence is TGCATCGCCACAGGGGGCGTCAATCAGCCCCAGCATTTT.